What follows are 9 T cell receptor beta chains derived from one specimen sequenced in a study of OX40 agonist ivuxolimab in advanced cancers. TCRdb keeps only in-frame clones here, not all; method: immunoSEQ multiplex PCR. This sample has around 43,000 clones; approximately 86% occur once, and the top ten carry approximately 13%. The source material was CD4+ or CD8+ T cells sorted from blood, sampled in a trial of the OX40 agonist ivuxolimab. The receptors were sampled from an adult with an advanced solid tumor such as melanoma, head and neck, liver or kidney cancer.

In this sample, this clone turned up once. The rearrangement uses TRBV7-2 and TRBJ2-7; tentative D call: TRBD2 (6 bases). The ends were cut back, 1 base at V and 4 bases at J, with 20 bases in the middle. This CDR3 contains 17 residues. Germline CDR1 is SGHTA and CDR2 is FQGNSA. In DNA form, the CDR3 reads TGTGCCAGCAGCTTAGTATATGGGGGATTCGGGGGTTACGAGCAGTACTTC. Amino acid sequence: CASSLVYGGFGGYEQYF.

The J gene is TRBJ1-1, the V gene TRBV4-3; D is ambiguous. Germline CDR1 LGHNA, CDR2 YSLEER. The CDR3 has 12 residues. V was clipped by 1 base and J by 4 bases, with 4 bases between them. This chain's CDR3 is CASSQGTTEAFF. The CDR3 coding sequence is TGCGCCAGCAGCCAAGGGACCACTGAAGCTTTCTTT.

The chain uses TRBV4-3 and TRBJ1-1; D is ambiguous. The CDR3 sequence is 16 residues long. The ends were cut back, 0 bases at V and 0 bases at J, with 11 bases in the middle. The germline gives CDR1 LGHNA, CDR2 YSLEER. CDR3 sequence: CASSQDSAGLNTEAFF. The CDR3 DNA reads TGCGCCAGCAGCCAAGATTCTGCAGGACTGAACACTGAAGCTTTCTTT.

This chain joins TRBV11-2 and TRBJ2-2; 11 bases agree with TRBD2. After removal of 10 bases from V and 4 bases from J, the junction contained 11 bases not matched to a gene. Germline assignment: CDR1 SGHAT and CDR2 FQNNGV. The CDR3 consists of 16 residues. CDR3 in amino acids: CATLRGLAGGTGELFF. The CDR3 DNA follows: TGTGCCACCCTGAGGGGGCTAGCGGGGGGCACCGGGGAGCTGTTTTTT.

The chain combines TRBV18 with TRBJ2-7, with 7 positions matching TRBD1. The germline gives CDR1 KGHSH, CDR2 LQKENI. With V trimmed by 3 bases and J by 6 bases, 2 bases remained unmatched. The CDR3 loop spans 12 amino acids. CDR3 sequence reads: CASSPRGIEQYF. CDR3 nucleotide sequence: TGTGCCAGCTCACCCAGGGGGATCGAGCAGTACTTC. Variable domain in full (rest from reference TRBV18 and TRBJ2-7): NAGVMQNPRHLVRRRGQEARLRCSPMKGHSHVYWYRQLPEEGLKFMVYLQKENIIDESGMPKERFSAEFPKEGPSILRIQQVVRGDSAAYFCASSPRGIEQYFGPGTRLTVT.

This chain connects TRBV9 to TRBJ2-1; TRBD2 matches at 11 bases. V was pared by 4 bases and J by 4 bases, with 4 bases of the junction left unmatched. CDR3 length: 15 residues. Germline V CDR1 and CDR2: SGDLS, YYNGEE. Written as DNA, the CDR3 is TGTGCCAGCAGCTCCCCTAGCGGGGGGTACAATGAGCAGTTCTTC. It yields the protein CASSSPSGGYNEQFF.

This clone came up a few times. This chain uses TRBV27 with TRBJ1-1; D remains ambiguous. This CDR3 has 13 residues. Germline V CDR1 and CDR2: MNHEY, SMNVEV (reference sequence). The V gene lost 0 bases and the J gene lost 9 bases, with 11 bases spanning the gap. This CDR3 is CASSLSSNGQAFF. Here the CDR3 DNA reads TGTGCCAGCAGTTTATCCTCCAACGGGCAAGCTTTCTTT.

This clone occurred once. The gene calls are TRBV29-1 and TRBJ2-1; the match to TRBD2 covers 8 bases. The V segment lost 3 bases and the J segment 9 bases; nucleotides outside the gene matches: 10. The CDR3 totals 14 residues. Per the germline V gene, CDR1 is SQVTM and CDR2 is ANQGSEA. CDR3 sequence reads: CSVDSGTRTIEQFF. CDR3 nucleotide sequence: TGCAGCGTTGACTCCGGGACTAGAACCATTGAGCAGTTCTTC.

This clone has just one count. V gene TRBV27 combines with J gene TRBJ2-1; TRBD2 is a possible D gene (5 bases). The germline V gene encodes CDR1 MNHEY and CDR2 SMNVEV (reference sequence). The CDR3 is 14 residues long. V lost 8 bases and J 10 bases, leaving 21 bases between the germline ends. CDR3 amino acids: CASQKSGGSREQFF. As DNA, the CDR3 is TGTGCCAGCCAAAAAAGTGGAGGCTCAAGGGAGCAGTTCTTC.